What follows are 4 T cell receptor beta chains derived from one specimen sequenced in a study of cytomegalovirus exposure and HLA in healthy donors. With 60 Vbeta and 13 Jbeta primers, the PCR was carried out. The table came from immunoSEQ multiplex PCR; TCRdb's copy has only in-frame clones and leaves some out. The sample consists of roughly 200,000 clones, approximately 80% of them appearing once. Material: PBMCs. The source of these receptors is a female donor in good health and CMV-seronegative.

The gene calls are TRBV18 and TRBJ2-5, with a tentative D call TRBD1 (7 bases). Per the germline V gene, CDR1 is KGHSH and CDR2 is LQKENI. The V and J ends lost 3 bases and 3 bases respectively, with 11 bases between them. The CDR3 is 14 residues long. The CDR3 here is CASSPDRTKETQYF. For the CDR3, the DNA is TGTGCCAGCTCACCGGACAGGACTAAAGAGACCCAGTACTTC.

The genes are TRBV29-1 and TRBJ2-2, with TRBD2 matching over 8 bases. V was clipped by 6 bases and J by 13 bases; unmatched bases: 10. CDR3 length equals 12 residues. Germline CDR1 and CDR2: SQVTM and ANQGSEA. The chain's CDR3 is CSVREAGVGLFF. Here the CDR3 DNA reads TGCAGCGTGCGGGAAGCGGGGGTTGGGCTGTTTTTT.

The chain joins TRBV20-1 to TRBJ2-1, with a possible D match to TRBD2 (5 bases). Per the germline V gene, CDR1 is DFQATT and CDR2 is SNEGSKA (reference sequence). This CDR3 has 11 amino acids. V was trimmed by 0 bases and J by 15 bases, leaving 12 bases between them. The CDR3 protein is CSAREGSYRFF. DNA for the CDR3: TGCAGTGCTAGAGAGGGGAGTTATCGGTTCTTC.

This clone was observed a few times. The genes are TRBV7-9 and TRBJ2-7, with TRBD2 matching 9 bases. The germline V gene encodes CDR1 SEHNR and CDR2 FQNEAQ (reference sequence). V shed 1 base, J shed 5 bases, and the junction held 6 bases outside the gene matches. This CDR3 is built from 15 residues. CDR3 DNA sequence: TGTGCCAGCAGCTTAGGCGGGGCTAGCGGGAACGAGCAGTACTTC. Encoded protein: CASSLGGASGNEQYF.